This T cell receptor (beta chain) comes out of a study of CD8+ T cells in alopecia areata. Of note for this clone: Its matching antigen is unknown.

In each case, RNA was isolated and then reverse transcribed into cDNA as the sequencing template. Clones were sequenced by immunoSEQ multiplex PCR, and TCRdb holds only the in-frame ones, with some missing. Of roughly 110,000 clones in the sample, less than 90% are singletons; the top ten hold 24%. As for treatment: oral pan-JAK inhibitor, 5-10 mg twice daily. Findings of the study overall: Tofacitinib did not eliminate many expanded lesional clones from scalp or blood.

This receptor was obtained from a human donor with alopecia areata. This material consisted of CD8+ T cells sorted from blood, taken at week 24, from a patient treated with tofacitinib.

The DNA of the CDR3 is TGTGCCAGCAGCTTAGGGGGGGGACAGGTCTACGAGCAGTACTTC. As protein: CASSLGGGQVYEQYF. J is TRBJ2-7 and V is TRBV11-2; D may be TRBD1 (8 bases). This CDR3 comprises 15 residues. Trimming cost V 1 base and J 3 bases, with 13 bases left between them. Germline V gene data show CDR1 as SGHAT and CDR2 as FQNNGV.